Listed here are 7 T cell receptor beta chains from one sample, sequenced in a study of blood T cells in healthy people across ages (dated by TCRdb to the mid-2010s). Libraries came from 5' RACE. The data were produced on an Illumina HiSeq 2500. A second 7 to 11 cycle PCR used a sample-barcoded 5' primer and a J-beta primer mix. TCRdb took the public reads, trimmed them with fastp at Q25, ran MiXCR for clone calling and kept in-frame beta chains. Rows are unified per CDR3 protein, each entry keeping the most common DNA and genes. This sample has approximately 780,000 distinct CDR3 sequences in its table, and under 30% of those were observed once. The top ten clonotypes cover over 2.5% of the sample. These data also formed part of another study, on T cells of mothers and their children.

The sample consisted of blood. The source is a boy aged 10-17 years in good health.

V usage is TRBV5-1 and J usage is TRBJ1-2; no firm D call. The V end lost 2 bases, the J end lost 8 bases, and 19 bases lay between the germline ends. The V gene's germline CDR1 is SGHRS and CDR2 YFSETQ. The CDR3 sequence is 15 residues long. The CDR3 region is CASSLSQSASGGYTF. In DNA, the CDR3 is TGCGCCAGCAGCTTAAGTCAGAGCGCTTCCGGGGGCTACACCTTC.

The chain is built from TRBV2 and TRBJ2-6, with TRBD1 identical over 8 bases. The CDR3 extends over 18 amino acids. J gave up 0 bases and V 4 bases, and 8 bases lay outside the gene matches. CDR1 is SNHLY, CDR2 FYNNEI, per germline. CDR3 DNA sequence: TGTGCCAGCAGTGCACAGGGACAGGCTCTCTCTGGGGCCAACGTCCTGACTTTC. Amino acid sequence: CASSAQGQALSGANVLTF.

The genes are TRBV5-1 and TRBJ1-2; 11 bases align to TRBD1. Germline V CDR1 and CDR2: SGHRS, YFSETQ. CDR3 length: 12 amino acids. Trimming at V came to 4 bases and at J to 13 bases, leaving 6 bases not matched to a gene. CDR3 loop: CASSPTGTGGTF. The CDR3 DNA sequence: TGCGCCAGCAGCCCAACTGGGACAGGGGGCACCTTC.

The CDR3 is CASSWDGGQPQHF. The CDR3 DNA reads as TGTGCCAGCAGCTGGGATGGGGGTCAGCCCCAGCATTTT. The rearrangement uses TRBV5-6 and TRBJ1-5, with a weak D call TRBD1 (5 bases). Germline CDR1 SGHDT, CDR2 YYEEEE. The ends were cut back, 3 bases at V and 6 bases at J, with 10 bases in the middle. This CDR3 has 13 amino acids.

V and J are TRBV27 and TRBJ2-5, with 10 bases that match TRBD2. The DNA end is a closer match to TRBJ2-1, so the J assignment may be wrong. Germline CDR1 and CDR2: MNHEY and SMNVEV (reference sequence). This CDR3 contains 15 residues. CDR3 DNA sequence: TGTGCCAGCAGAGGACTAGCGGACCTCCCCGGTGAGCAGTTCTTC. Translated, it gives CASRGLADLPGEQFF.

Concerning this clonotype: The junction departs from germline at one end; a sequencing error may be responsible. Here the CDR3 DNA reads TGTGCCAGCAGTCAAGTTTCCGGGAGGAACCTCGATGAGCAGTTCTTC. Amino acid sequence: CASSQVSGRNLDEQFF. The chain recombines TRBV4-2 with TRBJ2-1, with 7 positions matching TRBD2. The CDR3 totals 16 residues. The V gene's germline CDR1 is LGHNA and CDR2 YNFKEQ.

CDR3 in amino acids: CASSSAGVRAKNIQYF. In DNA form, the CDR3 reads TGCGCCAGCAGCTCCGCCGGGGTGAGGGCCAAAAACATTCAGTACTTC. The chain has TRBV5-1 and TRBJ2-4, with D possibly TRBD2 on 5 matching bases. The V and J ends lost 3 bases and 1 base respectively, with 14 bases between them. The CDR3 has 16 residues. The germline V gene encodes CDR1 SGHRS and CDR2 YFSETQ. The full variable domain, rest sourced from reference TRBV5-1 and TRBJ2-4, is KAGVTQTPRYLIKTRGQQVTLSCSPISGHRSVSWYQQTPGQGLQFLFEYFSETQRNKGNFPGRFSGRQFSNSRSEMNVSTLELGDSALYLCASSSAGVRAKNIQYFGAGTRLSVL.